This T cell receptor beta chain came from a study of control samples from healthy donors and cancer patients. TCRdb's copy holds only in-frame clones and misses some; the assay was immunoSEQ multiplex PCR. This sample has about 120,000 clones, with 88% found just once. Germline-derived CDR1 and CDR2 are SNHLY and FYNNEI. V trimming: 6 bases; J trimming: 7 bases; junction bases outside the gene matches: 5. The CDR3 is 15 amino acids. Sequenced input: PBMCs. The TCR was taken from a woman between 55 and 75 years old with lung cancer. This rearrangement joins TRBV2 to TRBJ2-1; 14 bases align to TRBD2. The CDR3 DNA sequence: TGTGCCAGCAGGGAGGGGACTAGCGGGAGAAATGAGCAGTTCTTC. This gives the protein CASREGTSGRNEQFF.